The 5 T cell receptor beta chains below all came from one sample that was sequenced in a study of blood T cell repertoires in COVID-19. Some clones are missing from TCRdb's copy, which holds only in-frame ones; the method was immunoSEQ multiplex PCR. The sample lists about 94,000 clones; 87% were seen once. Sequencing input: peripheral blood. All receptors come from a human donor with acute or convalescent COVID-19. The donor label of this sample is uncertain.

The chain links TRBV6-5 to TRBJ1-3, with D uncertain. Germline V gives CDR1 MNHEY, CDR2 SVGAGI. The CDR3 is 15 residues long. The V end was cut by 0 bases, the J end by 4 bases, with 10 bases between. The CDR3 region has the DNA TGTGCCAGCAGTTACTCGAATACTGTGGGAAACACCATATATTTT. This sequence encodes CASSYSNTVGNTIYF.

The CDR3 loop is CAISDPGTQEETQYF. In DNA, the CDR3 is TGTGCCATCTCTGATCCCGGGACACAAGAAGAGACCCAGTACTTC. This chain connects TRBV28 to TRBJ2-5; maybe TRBD1 (6 bases). The germline V gene encodes CDR1 MDHEN and CDR2 SYDVKM. Trimming shortened V by 10 bases and J by 3 bases, and 21 bases separated the two germline ends. This CDR3 region has 15 residues.

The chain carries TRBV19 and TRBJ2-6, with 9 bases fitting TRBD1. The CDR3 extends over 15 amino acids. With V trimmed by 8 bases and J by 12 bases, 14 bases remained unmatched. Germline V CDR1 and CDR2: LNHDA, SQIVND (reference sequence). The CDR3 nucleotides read TGTGCCAGTCGTAAAGGGGACAGGGTCCTCTTCGTCCTGACTTTC. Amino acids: CASRKGDRVLFVLTF.

The CDR3 is CASSVDDRANQPQHF. CDR3 in DNA: TGTGCCAGCAGCGTAGACGACAGGGCAAATCAGCCCCAGCATTTT. The V call is TRBV9, the J call TRBJ1-5; 7 positions match TRBD1. This CDR3 is built from 15 residues. CDR1 and CDR2 from the germline V gene are SGDLS and YYNGEE. The V segment lost 0 bases and the J segment 4 bases; nucleotides outside the gene matches: 4. The entire variable domain, with the rest obtained from reference TRBV9 and TRBJ1-5, is as follows: DSGVTQTPKHLITATGQRVTLRCSPRSGDLSVYWYQQSLDQGLQFLIQYYNGEERAKGNILERFSAQQFPDLHSELNLSSLELGDSALYFCASSVDDRANQPQHFGDGTRLSIL.

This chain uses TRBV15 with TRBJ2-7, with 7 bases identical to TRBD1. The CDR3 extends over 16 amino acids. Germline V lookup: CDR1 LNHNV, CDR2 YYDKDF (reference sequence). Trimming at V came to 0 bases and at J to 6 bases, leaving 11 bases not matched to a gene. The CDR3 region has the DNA TGTGCCACCAGCAGAGATTGGTCAGGGGGATTGGGCGAGCAGTACTTC. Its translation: CATSRDWSGGLGEQYF.